One T cell receptor (beta chain) is described in this entry. No antigen is known for it. The data were obtained in a study of beta chain features in type 1 diabetes. cDNA synthesis used the whole RNA isolate, giving expressed TCRB sequences. Generated by immunoSEQ multiplex PCR, the TCRdb table keeps only in-frame clones and is missing some. The sample has roughly 230,000 clones, 9.6% seen once. Sorting of CD4+ naive, central memory, regulatory and stem cell-like memory cells was performed via CD45RO/CCR7/CD25/CD127/CD95/CD27. Study conclusions and caveats: More deletions and fewer insertions at VDJ junctions were found in patients with type 1 diabetes. For cells with high TCR expression, cDNA sequencing could yield over-representation.

Sequencing used naive CD4+ T cells from blood. This TCR was sampled from a woman aged 18-29 years in good health.

CDR3 DNA sequence: TGTGCCAGCAGCTCGGGACTAGCGGTTCAAGAGACCCAGTACTTC. It codes for CASSSGLAVQETQYF. The chain has TRBV5-4 and TRBJ2-5; the match to TRBD2 covers 11 bases. The germline gives CDR1 SGHNT, CDR2 YYREEE (reference sequence). With V trimmed by 3 bases and J by 2 bases, 3 bases remained unmatched. This CDR3 is built from 15 residues.